The 20 T cell receptor beta chains in this list originate from one sample, sequenced in a study of cytomegalovirus exposure and HLA in healthy donors. Primers: 60 Vbeta forward and 13 Jbeta reverse. Sequenced by immunoSEQ multiplex PCR; TCRdb stores in-frame clones only, minus some. Found here are 75,000 to 90,000 clones, over 75% of them singletons; the top ten hold roughly 13%. The specimen sequenced was PBMCs. These receptors all stem from a human donor in good health.

This rearrangement joins TRBV4-2 to TRBJ2-5; D is undetermined. The CDR3 contains 14 residues. V was shortened by 4 bases and J by 1 base, with 10 bases between the two germline ends. Germline V gene lookup returns CDR1 LGHNA and CDR2 YNFKEQ. The CDR3 region is CASSPPEAQETQYF. CDR3 nucleotides: TGTGCCAGCAGCCCCCCCGAAGCCCAAGAGACCCAGTACTTC.

This clone was detected only once. V is TRBV5-1 and J is TRBJ1-3; D ambiguous. CDR1 SGHRS and CDR2 YFSETQ come from the germline V gene. CDR3 length equals 14 residues. The V end lost 0 bases, the J end lost 3 bases, and 7 bases lay between the germline ends. The CDR3 DNA sequence: TGCGCCAGCAGCTTGGACAGCATTGGAAACACCATATATTTT. This codes for CASSLDSIGNTIYF.

This clone was counted a few times. The genes are TRBV4-3 and TRBJ1-1; possibly TRBD1 for D (6 bases). Looked up from germline, CDR1 is LGHNA and CDR2 is YSLEER. The CDR3 covers 15 residues. Trimming cost V 4 bases and J 0 bases, with 12 bases left between them. The CDR3 sequence is CASSPDSPLNTEAFF. The CDR3 DNA reads as TGCGCCAGCAGCCCGGACAGCCCCTTGAACACTGAAGCTTTCTTT.

CDR3 residues: CASSTDRGSYNEQFF. Here the CDR3 DNA reads TGTGCCAGCAGTACCGACAGGGGTTCCTACAATGAGCAGTTCTTC. The chain carries TRBV6-5 and TRBJ2-1; TRBD1 matches 8 bases. This CDR3 spans 15 amino acids. Germline V lookup: CDR1 MNHEY, CDR2 SVGAGI. The V and J ends lost 5 bases and 1 base, in that order; junction bases with no gene match: 4.

The chain recombines TRBV2 with TRBJ1-1; 7 bases are shared with TRBD1. Germline CDR1 reads SNHLY; CDR2 reads FYNNEI. This CDR3 spans 14 amino acids. The V and J ends lost 5 bases and 1 base, in that order; junction bases with no gene match: 4. The CDR3 DNA follows: TGTGCCAGCAGTTCGACAGGGTGGAACACTGAAGCTTTCTTT. Protein product: CASSSTGWNTEAFF. Full variable domain (outside the CDR3, taken from reference TRBV2 and TRBJ1-1): EPEVTQTPSHQVTQMGQEVILRCVPISNHLYFYWYRQILGQKVEFLVSFYNNEISEKSEIFDDQFSVERPDGSNFTLKIRSTKLEDSAMYFCASSSTGWNTEAFFGQGTRLTVV.

This sequence joins TRBV30 and TRBJ1-1, with D tentatively TRBD1 (6 bases). Germline loops: CDR1 GTSNPN, CDR2 SVGIG (reference sequence). V lost 5 bases and J 9 bases, leaving 13 bases between the germline ends. The CDR3 sequence is 11 residues long. CDR3 in amino acids: CAWGTGTQAFF. As DNA, the CDR3 is TGTGCCTGGGGTACAGGGACCCAAGCTTTCTTT.

The chain links TRBV11-2 to TRBJ1-5, with D possibly TRBD1 on 6 matching bases. This CDR3 has 13 amino acids. V lost 5 bases and J lost 4, with 9 bases in between. Germline V CDR1 and CDR2: SGHAT, FQNNGV. The chain's CDR3 is CASSPQGNQPQHF. As DNA, the CDR3 is TGTGCCAGCAGCCCTCAGGGGAATCAGCCCCAGCATTTT.

The chain combines TRBV15 with TRBJ1-1; D remains ambiguous. CDR3 length: 13 amino acids. Trimming removed 1 base from V and 2 bases from J, with 5 bases in between. CDR1 is LNHNV and CDR2 is YYDKDF in the germline V gene (reference sequence). In nucleotides, the CDR3 is TGTGCCACCAGCAGAGTATCCAACACTGAAGCTTTCTTT. This codes for CATSRVSNTEAFF. Based on the CDR3 plus reference TRBV15 and TRBJ1-1, the full variable domain is DAMVIQNPRYQVTQFGKPVTLSCSQTLNHNVMYWYQQKSSQAPKLLFHYYDKDFNNEADTPDNFQSRRPNTSFCFLDIRSPGLGDTAMYLCATSRVSNTEAFFGQGTRLTVV.

Details on this clone: This sample also contains other DNA sequences that code for the same CDR3. The V and J genes are TRBV11-3 and TRBJ1-1; no clear D gene. The V end was cut by 3 bases, the J end by 0 bases, with 5 bases between. Germline V lookup: CDR1 SGHNT, CDR2 YENEEA. CDR3 length equals 13 residues. The CDR3 reads CASSLAVNTEAFF. DNA for the CDR3: TGTGCCAGCAGCTTGGCTGTGAACACTGAAGCTTTCTTT.

A few counts support this clone. The genes are TRBV5-1 and TRBJ1-6; D is ambiguous. The germline CDR1 and CDR2 sequences are SGHRS and YFSETQ. CDR3 length: 17 residues. The V gene lost 0 bases and the J gene lost 2 bases, with 12 bases spanning the gap. CDR3 sequence: CASSLGQTNTYNSPLHF. The CDR3 DNA is TGCGCCAGCAGCTTGGGCCAGACTAACACCTATAATTCACCCCTCCACTTT.

Here the CDR3 reads CASSYAGDGYTF. The CDR3 coding sequence is TGTGCCAGCAGTTACGCAGGGGATGGCTACACCTTC. V and J are TRBV6-5 and TRBJ1-2, with D maybe TRBD1 (6 bases). Germline assignment: CDR1 MNHEY and CDR2 SVGAGI. This CDR3 region has 12 residues. V was clipped by 2 bases and J by 6 bases, with 7 bases between them.

This chain uses TRBV29-1 with TRBJ1-1; D might be TRBD1 (5 bases). Germline assignment: CDR1 SQVTM and CDR2 ANQGSEA. The ends were cut back, 4 bases at V and 1 base at J, with 16 bases in the middle. The CDR3 extends over 15 amino acids. CDR3 nucleotides: TGCAGCGTTGGAGGAGTTGGAGGGGCGAACACTGAAGCTTTCTTT. Translating it yields CSVGGVGGANTEAFF.

The rearrangement links TRBV9 to TRBJ1-2, with D possibly being TRBD1 (5 bases). From germline, CDR1 is SGDLS and CDR2 YYNGEE. The CDR3 is 14 amino acids. Deletions cut 3 bases from V and 3 bases from J, with 12 bases between. CDR3 protein: CASSGSDTYYGYTF. The DNA for the CDR3 is TGTGCCAGCAGCGGATCGGACACTTACTATGGCTACACCTTC.

The chain uses TRBV5-1 and TRBJ2-3; D is perhaps TRBD1 (6 bases). The germline gives CDR1 SGHRS, CDR2 YFSETQ. The ends were cut back, 4 bases at V and 0 bases at J, with 12 bases in the middle. The CDR3 covers 15 residues. The CDR3 region is CASSRQVDSTDTQYF. In nucleotides, the CDR3 is TGCGCCAGCAGCCGACAGGTCGATAGCACAGATACGCAGTATTTT.

J is TRBJ2-3 and V is TRBV2; the match to TRBD2 covers 7 bases. This CDR3 is 15 amino acids long. V was pared by 4 bases and J by 2 bases, with 6 bases of the junction left unmatched. The germline CDR1 and CDR2 sequences are SNHLY and FYNNEI. The CDR3 DNA sequence: TGTGCCAGCAGTGGTCGGGACTACTTCACAGATACGCAGTATTTT. Translating it yields CASSGRDYFTDTQYF.

This chain connects TRBV2 to TRBJ1-1, with 9 bases aligning to TRBD1. V lost 10 bases to trimming and J lost 2 bases; unmatched junction nucleotides: 8. The germline CDR1 and CDR2 sequences are SNHLY and FYNNEI. This CDR3 contains 14 residues. The DNA for the CDR3 is TGTGCCACCCGGGACAGGGATTTTAACACTGAAGCTTTCTTT. This encodes CATRDRDFNTEAFF. The full variable domain, with the rest looked up from reference TRBV2 and TRBJ1-1, is EPEVTQTPSHQVTQMGQEVILRCVPISNHLYFYWYRQILGQKVEFLVSFYNNEISEKSEIFDDQFSVERPDGSNFTLKIRSTKLEDSAMYFCATRDRDFNTEAFFGQGTRLTVV.

The chain employs TRBV4-2 and TRBJ1-1; weak D call: TRBD1 (5 bases). The germline gives CDR1 LGHNA, CDR2 YNFKEQ. V lost 1 base, J lost 3 bases, and 12 bases lay in between. The CDR3 length is 15 residues. The CDR3 protein is CASSQVRRGDTEAFF. The CDR3 DNA reads TGTGCCAGCAGCCAAGTAAGGCGGGGCGACACTGAAGCTTTCTTT.

This clone occurred a few times. The DNA of the CDR3 is TGTGCCAGCAGTGAATGGTGGCGGGGGATCGGAGAGACCCAGTACTTC. It is translated as CASSEWWRGIGETQYF. The chain is built from TRBV6-1 and TRBJ2-5, with 7 bases matching TRBD2. V was clipped by 2 bases and J by 4 bases; unmatched bases: 10. The CDR3 extends over 16 amino acids. Germline V lookup: CDR1 MNHNS, CDR2 SASEGT.

This clone was counted between two and nine times. This chain connects TRBV5-1 to TRBJ1-3, with D possibly TRBD1 on 5 matching bases. This CDR3 is 16 amino acids long. Between the trimmed V and J ends, which lost 4 bases and 6 bases, there was a span of 20 bases. The germline gives CDR1 SGHRS, CDR2 YFSETQ. The CDR3 bases are TGCGCCAGCAGCCCCGGGGGTGGAAGGGTCGCAAACACCATATATTTT. Translated, it gives CASSPGGGRVANTIYF. Combining the CDR3 with reference TRBV5-1 and TRBJ1-3 gives the whole variable domain KAGVTQTPRYLIKTRGQQVTLSCSPISGHRSVSWYQQTPGQGLQFLFEYFSETQRNKGNFPGRFSGRQFSNSRSEMNVSTLELGDSALYLCASSPGGGRVANTIYFGEGSWLTVV.

The V call is TRBV27, the J call TRBJ2-5; 7 nucleotides match TRBD2. Germline CDR1 and CDR2: MNHEY and SMNVEV (reference sequence). The CDR3 loop spans 17 amino acids. Losses at the gene ends were 4 bases for V and 2 bases for J; bases not matched to a gene: 13. CDR3 protein: CASSSHGAGETQETQYF. In nucleotides, the CDR3 is TGTGCCAGCAGTTCCCACGGGGCGGGAGAAACACAAGAGACCCAGTACTTC.